This T cell receptor (beta chain) originates from a study of response to subunit inactivated influenza vaccine. Whole-study findings and limits: Authors suggested that a seasonal influenza vaccination recruits few new T cells each time.

Germline V gene sequence: CDR1 LGHDT, CDR2 YNNKEL (reference sequence). This CDR3 is 19 amino acids long. Trimming at V came to 4 bases and at J to 6 bases, leaving 19 bases not matched to a gene. This clonotype was seen a handful of times. Its antigen is unidentified. TCRdb reprocessed the RT-PCR reads with MiXCR, giving one entry per CDR3 protein. The table includes fewer than 550,000 distinct CDR3 sequences, about 25% detected once. The sequencing here drew on CD4+ T cells sorted from PBMCs, taken 5 days after vaccination. The TCR was taken from a man in his fifties who received an inactivated influenza vaccine. This sequence joins TRBV3-1 and TRBJ2-3; 10 bases map to TRBD2. The CDR3 nucleotides read TGTGCCAGCAGCCCAGCCGGACTAGCGGTTTCTCGGCCGGTGGATACGCAGTATTTT. This sequence encodes CASSPAGLAVSRPVDTQYF.